The entry below describes one T cell receptor (beta chain). No antigen is known for it. Base qualities are not recorded, but no much larger clone differs from it by a single base. This sample is part of a study of blood T cell repertoires in COVID-19 (TCRdb year 2020). With respect to the entire study: The collaborator samples originated in the United States, Italy and Spain and spanned the acute and convalescent phases of COVID-19. The samples were drawn from the first 160 participants of the ongoing ImmuneRACE study and from 950 to 1,500 subjects provided by 6 global collaborators. The repertoires were released in a freely available public database intended as a resource for research on the immune response to SARS-CoV-2. The prospective study material was composed of cDNA or gDNA derived from T cells, B-cell-depleted T cells, or PBMCs. A de-identified subject ID, COVID-19 status, age in years and sex were almost always included in the sample metadata. Where HLA class I and class II types were available, the types were taken from metadata supplied by the sample provider, not from assay-based typing. Deeply sampled blood TCRbeta repertoires from subjects exposed to, actively infected with, or recovered from COVID-19 were included in the dataset.

TCRbeta CDR3 regions were amplified from genomic DNA by means of the immunoSEQ Assay, a bias-controlled multiplex PCR. In the original analysis: Nucleated cell counts per sample were estimated from amplification of reference gene primers within the assay. To quantify the absolute abundance of each unique TCRbeta CDR3 rearrangement, sequence reads were collapsed and filtered. For each sample, productive Simpson clonality was calculated as the square root of Simpson's diversity index across productive rearrangements. As stored in TCRdb, this immuneACCESS dataset retains in-frame rearrangements with V and J assigned. A fraction of the clones does not appear; measured against another copy, unresolved V genes explain less than half of the discrepancy, and the remainder lacks a known reason. The V and J calls and clone size are taken from that table; D and trimming were inferred from the DNA. For this sample the table gives around 130,000 clones, of which about 89% were detected only once. The top ten clones comprise about 17% of the sample.

General conclusions and limits of the study: The quantity of clinical and demographic metadata differed by source and by participant and was supplied without curation.

The germline V gene specifies MGHRA as CDR1 and YSYEKL as CDR2. V sheds 3 bases and J sheds 1 base, leaving 15 bases between their ends. From cysteine to phenylalanine, the CDR3 is 16 amino acids long. CDR3 DNA is the only sequence kept; it has 48 bases, read in frame from the first base. Collaborating institutions collected whole blood in K2EDTA tubes following their own protocols. For TCRbeta analysis, collaborators shipped samples as frozen whole blood, isolated PBMCs, or DNA extracted from either of those sample types. This clonotype originated in a man aged 45-60 years with active or convalescent COVID-19. The rearranged segments are TRBV4-1 and TRBJ2-5; the D gene is perhaps TRBD1, on 5 matching bases. Sequencing was done on a sample of peripheral blood. The CDR3 loop reads CASSHIMNRFQETQYF. The nucleotides read TGCGCCAGCAGCCATATAATGAACAGGTTCCAAGAGACCCAGTACTTC.